The T cell receptor (beta chain) described here comes from a study of T-cell reconstitution after alpha-beta-depleted transplantation in children. Study results and caveats: One year after transplant, T-cell counts and diversity came mostly from newly produced T cells. Where some patients showed high TCRbeta diversity at day 60, it came from recipient T cells and thymic progenitors that had survived. By about two months after transplant, alpha-beta T cells reportedly arose from several hundred graft clones that had expanded.

This clonotype was observed at least ten times. Its antigen is unidentified. V gave up 0 bases and J gave up 3 bases, with 15 bases separating them. The CDR3 consists of 17 residues. CDR1 LGHNA and CDR2 YNFKEQ come from the germline V gene. It was with unique molecular identifiers that the TCRbeta library was prepared. TCRdb fed the PCR reads into MiXCR, producing one record per CDR3 protein. The sample holds about 110,000 distinct CDR3 sequences; approximately 6.6% are singletons and the top ten take roughly 25%. This TCR came from a male patient aged 2 to 9 who had a stem cell transplant for acute lymphoblastic leukemia, so the T cells may come from the graft donor. This sample comprised PBMCs, mostly from graft donor cells, obtained 360 days after TCRalphabeta/CD19-depleted stem cell transplant. The V and J genes are TRBV4-2 and TRBJ2-1; D is ambiguous. The CDR3 loop is CASSQEWQRAFYNEQFF. In DNA, the CDR3 is TGTGCCAGCAGCCAAGAATGGCAGCGAGCTTTCTACAATGAGCAGTTCTTC.